This T cell receptor beta chain came from a study of response to subunit inactivated influenza vaccine. TCRdb redid the calling of the RT-PCR reads with MiXCR, one entry per CDR3 protein. The table has some 600,000 distinct CDR3 sequences, approximately 14% seen once; the top ten hold 6% to 9.5%. Study outcomes and limitations: Few additional T cells are recruited per seasonal influenza vaccination, authors suggested.

As to this clonotype: Its cognate antigen is unknown.

The trim removed 2 bases at V and 0 bases at J, leaving 7 bases unmatched. The germline CDR1 and CDR2 sequences are MNHEY and SVGEGT. The CDR3 covers 16 residues. The receptor was isolated from a middle-aged man who received an inactivated influenza vaccine. The sequencing used PBMCs from blood, collected about 14 days before vaccination. The rearrangement uses TRBV6-2 or TRBV6-3 and TRBJ2-7; 7 bases match TRBD1. In DNA, the CDR3 is TGTGCCAGCAGTTACCCCAGGGGACAGCTCTCCTACGAGCAGTACTTC. It specifies CASSYPRGQLSYEQYF.